The 18 T cell receptor beta chains reported below all come from one sample, sequenced in a study of T cell repertoires in cytomegalovirus infection. TCRdb ran MiXCR on the reads and lists one entry per CDR3 protein. The table has around 100,000 distinct CDR3 sequences, 23% seen once. Sequenced material: CD8+ T cells from PBMCs. The source is a human donor in good health (CMV status not recorded). Some clones in this sample may be carry-over from other donors' samples.

This clonotype has only a few counts. The gene calls are TRBV7-8 and TRBJ2-1; D not certain. V lost 2 bases and J lost 5, with 7 bases in between. The CDR3 sequence is 13 residues long. Germline-derived CDR1 and CDR2 are SGHVS and FQNEAQ. This CDR3 reads CASSLSSNNEQFF. The DNA for the CDR3 is TGTGCCAGCAGCTTAAGCAGTAACAATGAGCAGTTCTTC.

This clonotype was recorded at least ten times. The CDR3 loop reads CASSFQQSGTGELFF. CDR3 coding DNA: TGTGCCAGCAGCTTCCAGCAGTCAGGCACCGGGGAGCTGTTTTTT. The chain carries TRBV7-3 and TRBJ2-2; no definite D call. Germline V CDR1 and CDR2: SGHTA, FQGTGA. This CDR3 comprises 15 residues. Trimming took off 3 bases at V and 4 bases at J, with 12 bases between the two ends.

This clonotype came up a few times. The V call is TRBV5-6, the J call TRBJ2-5, with TRBD1 matching 9 bases. Germline trimming cut 3 bases from V and 2 bases from J; bases unmatched to any gene: 8. The CDR3 runs to 16 residues. Germline CDR1 SGHDT, CDR2 YYEEEE. DNA of the CDR3: TGTGCCAGCAGCTCGTACTTCGGGACAGGGCAAGAGACCCAGTACTTC. Its protein is CASSSYFGTGQETQYF. The variable domain in full, completed from reference TRBV5-6 and TRBJ2-5, reads DAGVTQSPTHLIKTRGQQVTLRCSPKSGHDTVSWYQQALGQGPQFIFQYYEEEERQRGNFPDRFSGHQFPNYSSELNVNALLLGDSALYLCASSSYFGTGQETQYFGPGTRLLVL.

This rearrangement joins TRBV7-2 to TRBJ2-7; 11 bases agree with TRBD1. V shed 5 bases, J shed 1 base, and the junction held 10 bases outside the gene matches. The CDR3 is 17 residues long. Germline CDR1 is SGHTA and CDR2 is FQGNSA. The CDR3 nucleotides read TGTGCCAGCAGCGTCGGGACAGGGGGAACGAGGTCCTACGAGCAGTACTTC. It is translated as CASSVGTGGTRSYEQYF.

This clonotype turned up a few times. V usage is TRBV6-2 or TRBV6-3 and J usage is TRBJ2-6; D ambiguous. Trimming took off 6 bases at V and 0 bases at J, with 18 bases between the two ends. This CDR3 comprises 18 residues. Germline V lookup: CDR1 MNHEY, CDR2 SVGEGT. CDR3 coding DNA: TGTGCCAGCAGAAGGAAATGGGAACCAATCTCTGGGGCCAACGTCCTGACTTTC. Amino acid sequence: CASRRKWEPISGANVLTF.

Note on this clonotype: This sequence may be a read error, since a much larger clone differs from it by one base. The chain carries TRBV11-2 and TRBJ2-2; D may be TRBD1 (5 bases). The ends were cut back, 8 bases at V and 0 bases at J, with 13 bases in the middle. CDR3 length: 15 residues. Looked up from germline, CDR1 is SGHAT and CDR2 is FQNNGV. The CDR3 sequence is CASCDSNTNTGELFF. CDR3 in DNA: TGTGCCAGCTGCGACAGCAATACGAACACCGGGGAGCTGTTTTTT.

Only a few counts were recorded for this clonotype. The rearrangement uses TRBV7-9 and TRBJ1-1; TRBD1 aligns across 9 bases. There are 15 residues in the CDR3. Trimming removed 4 bases from V and 4 bases from J; junction bases left unmatched: 7. Looked up from germline, CDR1 is SEHNR and CDR2 is FQNEAQ (reference sequence). CDR3 coding DNA: TGTGCCAGCAGCTCCTCGACAGGGGGGAGCACTGAAGCTTTCTTT. It yields the protein CASSSSTGGSTEAFF.

This clonotype was recorded many times. This chain uses TRBV6-6 with TRBJ1-1, with no clear D. CDR3 length equals 14 residues. Trimming shortened V by 2 bases and J by 1 base, and 8 bases separated the two germline ends. The germline V gene has CDR1 MNHNY and CDR2 SVGAGI (reference sequence). In DNA form, the CDR3 reads TGTGCCAGCAGTTACAGGGCCGCGAACACTGAAGCTTTCTTT. It encodes CASSYRAANTEAFF.

This sequence joins TRBV9 and TRBJ2-1; no definite D call. CDR1 is SGDLS, CDR2 YYNGEE, per germline. The CDR3 sequence is 14 residues long. Between the trimmed V and J ends, which lost 0 bases and 2 bases, there was a span of 6 bases. CDR3 loop: CASSVADPYNEQFF. The DNA of the CDR3 is TGTGCCAGCAGCGTAGCGGACCCCTACAATGAGCAGTTCTTC. Full variable domain (missing parts from reference TRBV9 and TRBJ2-1): DSGVTQTPKHLITATGQRVTLRCSPRSGDLSVYWYQQSLDQGLQFLIQYYNGEERAKGNILERFSAQQFPDLHSELNLSSLELGDSALYFCASSVADPYNEQFFGPGTRLTVL.

This clonotype was detected many times. The chain couples TRBV4-1 to TRBJ1-5, with D perhaps matching TRBD1 (6 bases). The CDR3 totals 15 residues. V gave up 7 bases and J gave up 4 bases, with 17 bases separating them. CDR1 MGHRA and CDR2 YSYEKL come from the germline V gene. In DNA form, the CDR3 reads TGCGCCAGCACCCCGGAGGGACAAACAAATCAGCCCCAGCATTTT. Translated, it gives CASTPEGQTNQPQHF.

This clonotype has ten or more counts. J is TRBJ2-2 and V is TRBV7-6; TRBD2 agrees at 8 bases. The CDR3 sequence is 16 residues long. In germline, CDR1 is SGHVS, CDR2 FNYEAQ. J lost 4 bases, V lost 1 base, and 5 bases had no gene match. The CDR3 DNA reads as TGTGCCAGCAGCTTAGTCGCCGGGGGGGCCACCGGGGAGCTGTTTTTT. Translated, it gives CASSLVAGGATGELFF.

The chain carries TRBV28 and TRBJ2-3; 10 bases are shared with TRBD2. The CDR3 is 18 residues long. J gave up 2 bases and V 3 bases, and 11 bases lay outside the gene matches. Germline CDR1 and CDR2: MDHEN and SYDVKM. The DNA for the CDR3 is TGTGCCAGCAGTTTGGGGACTAGCGCTAACAGACTCACAGATACGCAGTATTTT. This encodes CASSLGTSANRLTDTQYF.

Regarding this clonotype: Mismatch with germline at one junction end may stem from a read error. The V call is TRBV5-4, the J call TRBJ2-1, with TRBD1 matching over 11 bases. Germline loops: CDR1 SGHNT, CDR2 YYREEE (reference sequence). The CDR3 contains 13 residues. In DNA form, the CDR3 reads TGTGCCAGCAGCGAAAATTCACCGGGACAGGGGGAATTC. This encodes CASSENSPGQGEF.

This clonotype was counted at least ten times. The chain employs TRBV7-2 and TRBJ1-1; D gene unclear. Germline V gene lookup returns CDR1 SGHTA and CDR2 FQGNSA. There are 13 residues in the CDR3. The germline V and J ends were trimmed by 5 bases and 3 bases, with 10 bases remaining between them. CDR3 coding DNA: TGTGCCAGCAGCCCGCGCTCGCACACTGAAGCTTTCTTT. It encodes CASSPRSHTEAFF. The entire variable domain, with the rest obtained from reference TRBV7-2 and TRBJ1-1, is as follows: GAGVSQSPSNKVTEKGKDVELRCDPISGHTALYWYRQSLGQGLEFLIYFQGNSAPDKSGLPSDRFSAERTGGSVSTLTIQRTQQEDSAVYLCASSPRSHTEAFFGQGTRLTVV.

This clonotype was detected ten times or more. The rearrangement links TRBV19 to TRBJ2-3; D might be TRBD2 (6 bases). CDR1 and CDR2 (germline): LNHDA, SQIVND (reference sequence). The CDR3 covers 15 residues. Trimming shortened V by 7 bases and J by 4 bases, and 18 bases separated the two germline ends. This CDR3 is CASMAGITSADTQYF. The DNA for the CDR3 is TGTGCCAGTATGGCGGGGATCACATCCGCAGATACGCAGTATTTT.

The V call is TRBV7-8, the J call TRBJ2-7, with 8 bases matching TRBD2. V gave up 10 bases and J gave up 3 bases; unmatched junction bases: 2. This CDR3 has 11 residues. Germline lookup yields CDR1 SGHVS and CDR2 FQNEAQ. The CDR3 loop reads CATRGGYEQYF. DNA for the CDR3: TGTGCCACCCGGGGGGGCTACGAGCAGTACTTC.

Only a few counts were recorded for this clonotype. The rearrangement joins TRBV20-1 to TRBJ2-2; the D is unclear. The germline V and J ends were trimmed by 1 base and 2 bases, with 5 bases remaining between them. This CDR3 has 13 residues. CDR1 is DFQATT, CDR2 SNEGSKA, per germline (reference sequence). This CDR3 reads CSARVPNTGELFF. In DNA form, the CDR3 reads TGCAGTGCTAGAGTTCCCAACACCGGGGAGCTGTTTTTT.

This chain links TRBV5-6 with TRBJ1-2; D gene ambiguous. Trimming removed 4 bases at V and 4 bases at J, with 20 bases between. The CDR3 runs to 16 residues. Germline-derived CDR1 and CDR2 are SGHDT and YYEEEE. Written as DNA, the CDR3 is TGTGCCAGCAGCCCCCTGGGGAGGGATCTCGGCTATGGCTACACCTTC. Its translation: CASSPLGRDLGYGYTF.